The present T cell receptor beta chain was sequenced within a study of cytomegalovirus exposure and HLA in healthy donors. Overall study results and limits: Many donors shared some public TCRs, even though most TCR sequences were rare. Investigators reported around 150 TCR beta chains as tied to cytomegalovirus.

A note on this clone: Its matching antigen is unknown.

Some clones are missing from TCRdb's copy, which holds only in-frame ones; the method was immunoSEQ multiplex PCR. The table lists about 360,000 clones, approximately 90% of them singletons, with roughly 0.82% in the top ten. The donors were in the 120-subject validation cohort, distinct from the 666-subject first cohort. Sequencing was done on a sample of PBMCs. The sequence was obtained from a woman between 18 and 29 years old in good health and CMV-seronegative.

The chain's CDR3 is CASSFLVNTGELFF. The DNA for the CDR3 is TGTGCCAGCAGTTTCCTAGTAAACACCGGGGAGCTGTTTTTT. The chain couples TRBV28 to TRBJ2-2; D is unclear. The CDR3 is made up of 14 amino acids. Germline loops: CDR1 MDHEN, CDR2 SYDVKM. Trimming took 3 bases from V and 2 from J, leaving 7 bases between them.